The 18 T cell receptor beta chains below were found in one sample sequenced in a study of blood T cell repertoires in COVID-19. Profiling relied on immunoSEQ multiplex PCR, and the TCRdb table lists in-frame clones only, not all of them. The sample yields about 530,000 clones, less than 90% seen once. The sequenced material came from peripheral blood. Receptor source: a woman in her fifties or sixties with COVID-19, enrolled during active disease.

The chain combines TRBV6-5 with TRBJ2-7, with TRBD1 as a possible D gene (6 bases). Trimming took 6 bases from V and 1 from J, leaving 16 bases between them. Germline V gene sequence: CDR1 MNHEY, CDR2 SVGAGI. This CDR3 spans 15 amino acids. CDR3 sequence reads: CASSRTGSSSYEQYF. The CDR3, as DNA: TGTGCCAGCAGCCGAACAGGGAGCTCATCCTACGAGCAGTACTTC.

The count of this clone is one. V is TRBV21-1 and J is TRBJ2-1; no DNA check was done on the table's D call, TRBD1. TRBV21-1 is reported as a pseudogene. The CDR3 loop spans 14 amino acids. The CDR3 here is CARVAGDRVNEQFF. In DNA form, the CDR3 reads TGTGCCAGGGTAGCCGGGGACAGGGTAAATGAGCAGTTCTTC.

The V gene is TRBV5-1, the J gene TRBJ1-4; tentatively, D is TRBD1 (6 bases). V was pared by 2 bases and J by 2 bases, with 10 bases between. This CDR3 comprises 15 residues. Germline V CDR1 and CDR2: SGHRS, YFSETQ. The CDR3 reads CASSLNRATNEKLFF. The CDR3 DNA is TGCGCCAGCAGCTTAAACAGGGCGACTAATGAAAAACTGTTTTTT.

The rearrangement joins TRBV5-6 to TRBJ1-6, with D unresolved. Germline V lookup: CDR1 SGHDT, CDR2 YYEEEE. This CDR3 comprises 16 residues. The V end lost 1 base, the J end lost 0 bases, and 8 bases lay between the germline ends. For the CDR3, the DNA is TGTGCCAGCAGCTTGTTTCTAAGCTCCTATAATTCACCCCTCCACTTT. Translated: CASSLFLSSYNSPLHF. The whole variable domain, filled in from reference TRBV5-6 and TRBJ1-6, reads DAGVTQSPTHLIKTRGQQVTLRCSPKSGHDTVSWYQQALGQGPQFIFQYYEEEERQRGNFPDRFSGHQFPNYSSELNVNALLLGDSALYLCASSLFLSSYNSPLHFGNGTRLTVT.

This chain joins TRBV19 and TRBJ2-3, with D unclear. In germline, CDR1 is LNHDA, CDR2 SQIVND (reference sequence). The ends were cut back, 3 bases at V and 2 bases at J, with 12 bases in the middle. The CDR3 loop spans 15 amino acids. This CDR3 reads CASSMRAHLTDTQYF. The CDR3 nucleotides read TGTGCCAGTAGTATGCGTGCTCACCTCACAGATACGCAGTATTTT.

CDR3 DNA sequence: TGTGCCAGCGGAACACTGGACAGGGCGCCCTACGAGCAGTACTTC. Its protein is CASGTLDRAPYEQYF. The V and J genes are TRBV5-4 and TRBJ2-7; 8 nucleotides align to TRBD1. Germline CDR1 and CDR2: SGHNT and YYREEE (reference sequence). After removal of 7 bases from V and 2 bases from J, the junction contained 11 bases not matched to a gene. This CDR3 spans 15 amino acids.

V and J are TRBV7-2 and TRBJ2-7, with D possibly TRBD1 on 5 matching bases. Per the germline V gene, CDR1 is SGHTA and CDR2 is FQGNSA. The length of the CDR3 is 12 residues. V was cut by 2 bases and J by 9 bases, with 11 bases left in between. The CDR3 nucleotides read TGTGCCAGCAGCTTAAAAGGGGCTCGGCAGTACTTC. Its protein is CASSLKGARQYF.

The chain has TRBV3-1 (or the pseudogene TRBV3-2) and TRBJ2-2, with D possibly matching TRBD2 (6 bases). The germline V gene encodes CDR1 LGHDT and CDR2 YNNKEL (reference sequence). Trimming shortened V by 3 bases and J by 4 bases, and 15 bases separated the two germline ends. This CDR3 spans 16 amino acids. Written as DNA, the CDR3 is TGTGCCAGCAGCCACCTATGGGGGGATGGCACCGGGGAGCTGTTTTTT. Amino acid sequence: CASSHLWGDGTGELFF.

The chain recombines TRBV5-1 with TRBJ2-3, with D unclear. This CDR3 has 14 residues. CDR1 is SGHRS, CDR2 YFSETQ, per germline. Trimming pared 5 bases from V and 2 bases from J, leaving 12 bases between. CDR3 nucleotides: TGCGCCAGCAGGCCTACGAGCGCCACAGATACGCAGTATTTT. Amino acid sequence: CASRPTSATDTQYF.

The CDR3 bases are TGTGCCAGCAGCTTGGGGGCCCTCCCTTCTTATGGCTACACCTTC. Translation gives CASSLGALPSYGYTF. The rearrangement joins TRBV5-4 to TRBJ1-2; D gene uncertain. Germline V gene sequence: CDR1 SGHNT, CDR2 YYREEE (reference sequence). The CDR3 covers 15 residues. V was clipped by 0 bases and J by 5 bases, with 14 bases between them.

V gene TRBV12-3 or TRBV12-4 combines with J gene TRBJ2-1; D is ambiguous. V was clipped by 2 bases and J by 7 bases, with 6 bases between them. The CDR3 has 12 residues. CDR3 nucleotide sequence: TGTGCCAGCAGTTTAAACGAGAATGAGCAGTTCTTC. This sequence encodes CASSLNENEQFF.

The genes are TRBV5-1 and TRBJ1-6; 9 bases agree with TRBD1. This CDR3 has 14 residues. With 4 bases clipped from V and 9 bases from J, the junction kept 5 bases outside the gene matches. Looked up from germline, CDR1 is SGHRS and CDR2 is YFSETQ. The CDR3 coding sequence is TGCGCCAGCAGCATTGACAGGGGGGGTTCACCCCTCCACTTT. It encodes CASSIDRGGSPLHF.

The chain links TRBV6-1 to TRBJ2-3, with 9 bases identical to TRBD2. Trimming took 2 bases from V and 3 from J; bases not matched to a gene: 9. Germline CDR1 reads MNHNS; CDR2 reads SASEGT. The CDR3 covers 17 residues. The CDR3 here is CASSERNGGGATDTQYF. The CDR3 DNA sequence: TGTGCCAGCAGTGAAAGGAACGGCGGGGGGGCGACAGATACGCAGTATTTT.

This sequence joins TRBV12-5 and TRBJ1-5, with TRBD1 as a possible D gene (6 bases). Germline V gene lookup returns CDR1 LGHNT and CDR2 FRNRAP. The CDR3 spans 14 residues. V lost 6 bases and J lost 3, with 12 bases in between. The CDR3, as DNA: TGTGCTAGTGGAGATGGACAGCACAATCAGCCCCAGCATTTT. It encodes CASGDGQHNQPQHF.

V gene TRBV19 combines with J gene TRBJ1-1; D is unresolved. Germline-derived CDR1 and CDR2 are LNHDA and SQIVND (reference sequence). V was cut by 5 bases and J by 6 bases, with 16 bases left in between. The CDR3 extends over 14 amino acids. Here the CDR3 DNA reads TGTGCCAGTAGTCCAGTCTCGGGAGATCCTGAAGCTTTCTTT. Translated: CASSPVSGDPEAFF.

The sample holds one count of this clone. Other nucleotide sequences in the sample specify the same CDR3. The chain couples TRBV3-1 (or the pseudogene TRBV3-2) to TRBJ2-3; D gene unclear. CDR1 and CDR2 from the germline V gene are LGHDT and YNNKEL (reference sequence). This CDR3 comprises 15 residues. V gave up 2 bases and J gave up 0 bases, with 9 bases separating them. CDR3 coding DNA: TGTGCCAGCAGCCAAAGAGGAGTAAGCACAGATACGCAGTATTTT. It codes for CASSQRGVSTDTQYF.

This clone was seen only once. V usage is TRBV5-5 and J usage is TRBJ1-6; unclear D gene. Germline V gene sequence: CDR1 SGHKS, CDR2 YYEKEE (reference sequence). This CDR3 has 13 amino acids. The V and J ends lost 0 bases and 10 bases respectively, with 8 bases between them. The CDR3 region is CASSLDRGSPLHF. The CDR3 DNA sequence: TGTGCCAGCAGCTTGGACCGGGGATCACCCCTCCACTTT.

Remarks on this clone: Other nucleotide sequences from this sample produce the same CDR3. This chain connects TRBV5-1 to TRBJ2-7, with D possibly matching TRBD1 (6 bases). The CDR3 has 14 amino acids. Trimming took 1 base from V and 0 from J, leaving 8 bases between them. Germline V gene sequence: CDR1 SGHRS, CDR2 YFSETQ. CDR3 nucleotides: TGCGCCAGCAGCTTGACAGGGAGCTCCTACGAGCAGTACTTC. Its protein is CASSLTGSSYEQYF.